This record looks at one T cell receptor (beta chain) sequence and its context. The antigen is undetermined. Germline is not matched at one junction end, which may reflect a read error. The data originate from a study of molecular identifiers for immune sequencing clone quantification. The study's findings and limits: Spiked Jurkat TCR RNA equivalent to one cell was reportedly detectable in about a million naive cells. In naive cells, under 1% of molecules belonged to clones above 20 RNA copies, against over 97% in effector cells.

Both previously described methods and listed TCR primers were employed to make bulk TCR libraries. In TCRdb, the PCR reads were re-called with MiXCR into one record per CDR3 protein. The sample lists about 97,000 distinct CDR3 sequences; about 35% were seen once. The CDR3 contains 11 residues. Germline-derived CDR1 and CDR2 are LNHDA and SQIVND (reference sequence). The receptor comes from a human donor in good health. Some libraries in this study had Jurkat cell RNA spiked in. The rearrangement uses TRBV19 and TRBJ2-4; D gene ambiguous. Sequenced material: naive CD8+ T cells from blood, with Jurkat cell RNA spiked in. Documented subset: FACS-sorted CD8+CD4-CCR7+CD45RA+ naive T cells. In DNA form, the CDR3 reads TGTGCCAGTACCCACAAAGACATTCAGTACTTC. This gives the protein CASTHKDIQYF. The full variable domain, rest sourced from reference TRBV19 and TRBJ2-4, is DGGITQSPKYLFRKEGQNVTLSCEQNLNHDAMYWYRQDPGQGLRLIYYSQIVNDFQKGDIAEGYSVSREKKESFPLTVTSAQKNPTAFYLCASTHKDIQYFGAGTRLSVL.